The TCR beta chain described here comes from a study of cytomegalovirus exposure and HLA in healthy donors (TCRdb year 2017). At the level of the whole study: An earlier analysis of roughly 610 of the donors reported 276 Gb of sequence data and approximately 120 million unique TCR beta sequences obtained from some 170 million T cells. An earlier analysis of fewer than 700 of the donors applied high-throughput TCR beta sequencing to assess whether each TCR beta V gene segment acted as functional or pseudogenic. Roughly 300 gigabases of sequencing data and around 88 million unique TCR sequences made up an early release that covered approximately 650 HLA-typed donors. HLA typing included class I and class II loci at four-digit resolution. A later analysis re-examined previously published TCR beta repertoires from more than 550 donors and added high-resolution HLA genotyping to investigate patterns of TCR occurrence. Alongside the repertoire data, information on donor age, sex, ethnicity and CMV serostatus was compiled. Genome-wide SNP genotypes for about 65% of the 666 donors were used in a later genetic analysis, which treated that subset as a discovery cohort. Five DR-DQ haplotypes were treated as single units for association and clustering because of strong linkage in the cohort. The study aimed to test whether signatures of past pathogen exposure could be identified by cataloging public T cell receptors. The study profiled the T cell repertoires of hundreds of subjects by immunosequencing and related them to cytomegalovirus serostatus. On average, roughly 250,000 unique TCR beta nucleotide sequences were sequenced per donor among a few hundred genotyped donors of the cohort, with roughly 18% of those sequences being non-productive. Among the roughly 400 genotyped donors, 81% belonged to the genetic ancestry cluster associated with self-reported Caucasian donors. The later analysis used no new phenotypic data to find candidate immune exposures, relying instead on TCR beta sequences and their occurrence across donors. To predict cytomegalovirus infection status, the study brought together high-throughput TCR immunosequencing, statistical association of individual TCRs with disease status, and machine learning. Every repertoire in the discovery cohort had been generated on one and the same sequencing platform. A separate validation cohort of about 110 different subjects was used in addition to the roughly 700-subject first cohort. The number of donors typed differed by locus, with 629-630 for A, B, C, DRB1 and DQB1, around 520 for DQA1, 600 to 610 for DPA1, and over 400 for DPB1. Study-level results and caveats: The only immune exposure information available for the cohort was CMV serostatus. In this cohort, only TCR beta chains were sequenced, and detectable features were limited by the absence of alpha or paired-chain data. A further reported finding was that TCR beta sequences accurately predicted the HLA-A and HLA-B alleles for most subjects in the first cohort. An earlier analysis of some 590 of the donors showed that most TCR beta V segments appeared in productive rearrangements either about 87% or about 30% of the time, which broadly matched IMGT annotations. A later analysis associated about 18,000 TCR beta sequences with specific HLA alleles at a false discovery rate of 0.05. Presence/absence analyses assumed roughly uniform sequencing depth across donors, an assumption that may not hold. Correlated functional status among segregating V segments might reflect linkage disequilibrium, but an unknown experimental factor could not be ruled out. It was suggested by the authors that the approach could potentially be generalized to other disease states and immunological phenotypes. Three of the identified cytomegalovirus-associated TCR beta chains were confirmed in vitro to be specific for cytomegalovirus antigens. Compared with equally common non-associated chains, HLA-associated TCR beta chains in a later analysis were more clonally expanded and had lower generation probabilities. The 87-base-pair reads could not distinguish some IMGT-functional V segments, including TRBV6-2 and TRBV6-3, so those segments were excluded. Because HLA typing was missing for some donors at each locus, association tests included only the typed subset. When HLA alleles, especially DR and DQ, strongly co-occurred, TCR associations were difficult to assign to individual alleles. A total of around 150 TCR beta chains were listed by the study as associated with cytomegalovirus. In a later genetic analysis, a missense DCLRE1C variant was associated with V-gene and J-gene trimming of TCR beta chains, and the association was replicated in an independent cohort. The classifier was reported to diagnose cytomegalovirus status with high specificity and sensitivity in both the original and validation cohorts. Most TCR sequences were observed very rarely across donors, whereas some public TCRs were present in many individuals. Compared with the roughly 710-donor mean, donors in an Asian-associated ancestry cluster had fewer N-insertions in productive TCRs, according to a later genetic analysis. The sequencing pipeline was judged likely to have produced a cluster of highly shared sequence variants as a technical artifact. According to a later analysis, parvovirus B19, influenza, CMV and Epstein-Barr virus appeared linked to several top co-occurrence clusters. A later analysis found that TCR association rates varied across HLA loci, with DRB1 alleles showing the most associated TCRs and HLA-C alleles the fewest. The earlier analysis of 450 to 700 of the donors excluded over 15 rarely observed V segments, including chromosome 9 orphons, because counts were too low. Most CMV-associated TCR beta chains appeared to be HLA-restricted in a later analysis, and the HLA associations seemed to be driven largely by CMV exposure.

The cohort consisted of 650 to 700 healthy bone marrow donors. At the time of sampling, every cohort member was nominally healthy, though immune exposures that went unrecorded were likely present. The donor was CMV seronegative and was included in the group of a few hundred seronegative cohort members. Each donor provided a peripheral blood sample, and peripheral blood mononuclear cells were used for TCR beta sequencing. Genomic DNA extraction from the blood cell samples was performed with the Qiagen DNeasy Blood Extraction Kit. For this clone: This receptor's antigen is unknown. The sample holds no much larger clone one base away, and base qualities are not on file.

V ends up 2 bases short and J 12 bases short, with an unmatched junction base count of 11. The CDR3 contains 15 residues, cysteine and phenylalanine counted. Only CDR3 DNA is held: 45 bases, read in frame from base 1. According to the germline V gene, CDR1 reads MNHEY and CDR2 reads SVGAGI. The method was the immunoSEQ multiplex PCR assay. For the multiplex PCR, a mixture combining 60 forward primers for TCR Vbeta segments and 13 reverse primers for TCR Jbeta segments was used. The CDR3 region of rearranged TCR beta genes was amplified from genomic DNA by a multiplex PCR assay. The amplified TCR beta libraries were sequenced on the Illumina HiSeq System as 87-base-pair reads. Per the source publication's procedure: Across the 500 to 850 repertoires, a later analysis counted tens of millions of unique TCR beta chains, around 11 million of which were shared by at least two donors. To remove PCR and sequencing errors, raw reads were error-corrected and collapsed into unique sequences using a nearest-neighbor algorithm that merged closely related sequences. To assign V, D and J gene segments, CDR3 sequences were aligned to IMGT reference sequences. For a sequence to be retained, at least a six-nucleotide match to both a V gene segment and a J gene segment was required. A rearrangement was called productive if the CDR3 had no stop codons and remained in frame with V and J, and every other rearrangement was called non-productive. Following IMGT convention, CDR3 was defined as the stretch from the second conserved V-encoded cysteine up to the conserved J-encoded phenylalanine. The earlier analysis of 550 to 650 of the donors excluded any sequence lacking an unambiguous match to a single V gene segment. In an earlier analysis of approximately 500 of the donors, a V segment was called functional when productive rearrangements were above 56.7%, and segregating when the standard deviation between donors exceeded 5%. To diagnose cytomegalovirus status from the catalog of TCR beta chain sequences, a statistical classification framework was built. A later analysis assigned V and J genes by comparing TCR nucleotide sequences with IMGT/GENE-DB human TR gene sequences. A later analysis assigned CDR3 sequences and most-parsimonious VDJ recombination scenarios with the TCRdist pipeline. In a later analysis, each TCR beta chain was defined by its CDR3 amino acid sequence together with its V-gene family, and reads without a unique V-gene family were excluded. A later analysis removed 450 to 600 highly shared, low-generation-probability nucleotide sequences to deal with suspected cross-contamination and a sequencing artifact. In a later analysis, a clonal expansion index was calculated for each public chain from normalized within-repertoire ranks of inferred template counts. In a later analysis, generation probabilities were computed using a VDJ recombination model fitted to out-of-frame rearrangements, and the results were checked against IGoR. Hypergeometric tests were used in a later analysis to score TCR-TCR, TCR-HLA and TCR-CMV co-occurrence, with a repertoire-size bias correction applied to the TCR pairs. A later analysis estimated false discovery rates by permuting HLA or CMV assignments 20 times. In a later analysis, co-occurring TCRs were grouped using DBSCAN, with TCRdist sequence similarity added in when clustering inside HLA-allele-positive subsets. Repertoires with fewer than 30,000 or more than 120,000 public chains were left out of co-occurrence clustering, as were several repertoires with anomalous nucleotide sharing. The clones in this table, taken by TCRdb from immuneACCESS, are in-frame only. Not every clone is retained; where verified, under half of the shortfall comes from an unresolved V gene, and the cause of the rest is unknown. V and J calls and clone size are copied from that table; D and trimming were computed from the DNA. The sample data list tens of thousands of clones, and about 67% of these were observed just once. The top ten hold 2.1% of the sample.

Sample: PBMCs. The sequence was collected from a man in his thirties or forties in good health and CMV-seronegative. The chain joins TRBV6-5 to TRBJ2-1; 9 bases in the middle match TRBD1. The DNA sequence is as follows: TGTGCCAGCAGTTACCCGGGACAGGGTTTAAAGGGGCAGTTCTTC. Its translation reads: CASSYPGQGLKGQFF.